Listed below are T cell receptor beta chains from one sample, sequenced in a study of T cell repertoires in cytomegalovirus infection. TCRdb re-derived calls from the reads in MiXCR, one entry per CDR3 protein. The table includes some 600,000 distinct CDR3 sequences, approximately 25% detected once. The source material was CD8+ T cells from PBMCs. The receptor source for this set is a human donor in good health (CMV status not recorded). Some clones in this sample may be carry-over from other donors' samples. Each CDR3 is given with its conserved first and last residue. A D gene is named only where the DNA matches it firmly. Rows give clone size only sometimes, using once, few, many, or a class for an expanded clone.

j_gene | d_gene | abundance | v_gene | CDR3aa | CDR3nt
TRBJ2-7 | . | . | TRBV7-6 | CASSLATNGKYEQYF | TGTGCCAGCAGCTTAGCCACAAATGGTAAATACGAGCAGTACTTC
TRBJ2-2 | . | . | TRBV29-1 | CSVESALPMGGELFF | TGCAGCGTTGAATCCGCTCTACCCATGGGCGGGGAGCTGTTTTTT
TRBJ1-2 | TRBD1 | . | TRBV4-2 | CASSQEEGQSYGYTF | TGTGCCAGCAGCCAAGAGGAGGGACAGAGCTATGGCTACACCTTC
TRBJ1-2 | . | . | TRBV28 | CASTARVGDGYTF | TGTGCCAGCACAGCTAGGGTAGGGGATGGCTACACCTTC
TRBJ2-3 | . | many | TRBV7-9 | CASSLRQATDTQYF | TGTGCCAGCAGCTTAAGACAGGCCACAGATACGCAGTATTTT
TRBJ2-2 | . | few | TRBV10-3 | CAISETTATGELFF | TGTGCCATCAGTGAGACGACAGCCACCGGGGAGCTGTTTTTT
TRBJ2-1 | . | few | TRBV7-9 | CASSFGVEDEQFF | TGTGCCAGCAGCTTCGGGGTGGAGGATGAGCAGTTCTTC
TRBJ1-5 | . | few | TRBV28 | CASSLRQVTQPQHF | TGTGCCAGCAGTTTGCGACAGGTAACTCAGCCCCAGCATTTT
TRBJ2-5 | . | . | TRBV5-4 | CASSAGTQETQYF | TGTGCCAGCAGCGCCGGGACCCAAGAGACCCAGTACTTC
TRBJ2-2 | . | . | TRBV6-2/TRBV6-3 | CASSYFKGKAGELFF | TGTGCCAGCAGTTACTTTAAGGGAAAGGCCGGGGAGCTGTTTTTT
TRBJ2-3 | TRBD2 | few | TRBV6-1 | CASSLAGGYKDTQYF | TGTGCCAGCAGTCTAGCGGGGGGGTATAAAGATACGCAGTATTTT
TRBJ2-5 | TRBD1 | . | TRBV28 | CASSSKTGENPSETQYF | TGTGCCAGCAGTTCCAAGACAGGGGAAAATCCCTCGGAGACCCAGTACTTC
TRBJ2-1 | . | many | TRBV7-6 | CASSLSGSTYNEQFF | TGTGCCAGCAGCTTATCGGGAAGTACCTACAATGAGCAGTTCTTC
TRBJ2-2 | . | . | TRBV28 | CASSLLTGDRGWGRVTGELFF | TGTGCCAGCAGTTTATTAACGGGGGACCGAGGCTGGGGGCGGGTCACCGGGGAGCTGTTTTTT
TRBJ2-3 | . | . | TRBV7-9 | CASSTRPHTDTQYF | TGTGCCAGCAGCACCCGGCCCCACACAGATACGCAGTATTTT
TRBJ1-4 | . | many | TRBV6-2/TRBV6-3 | CASSPTGLDLREKLFF | TGTGCCAGCAGCCCGACGGGGCTTGATTTGCGTGAAAAACTGTTTTTT
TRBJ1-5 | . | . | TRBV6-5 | CANSYRRGDQPQHF | TGTGCCAACAGTTACCGAAGGGGCGATCAGCCCCAGCATTTT
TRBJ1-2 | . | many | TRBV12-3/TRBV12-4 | CASSLFTDYGYTF | TGTGCCAGCAGCCTTTTTACAGACTATGGCTACACCTTC
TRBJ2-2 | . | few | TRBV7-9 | CASRDQANTGELFF | TGTGCCAGCAGAGATCAAGCGAACACCGGGGAGCTGTTTTTT
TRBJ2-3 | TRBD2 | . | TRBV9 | CASSFRTSGDPKAQYF | TGTGCCAGCAGCTTCCGGACTAGCGGGGACCCCAAAGCGCAGTATTTT
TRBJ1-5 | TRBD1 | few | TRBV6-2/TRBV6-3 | CASSYPYGTGGYQPQHF | TGTGCCAGCAGTTACCCATACGGGACAGGGGGTTATCAGCCCCAGCATTTT
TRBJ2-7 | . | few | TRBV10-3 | CAIGTYEQYF | TGTGCCATCGGGACCTACGAGCAGTACTTC
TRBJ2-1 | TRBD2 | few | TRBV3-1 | CASSQATSAYNEQFF | TGTGCCAGCAGCCAAGCGACTAGCGCTTACAATGAGCAGTTCTTC
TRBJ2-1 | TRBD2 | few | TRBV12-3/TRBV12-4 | CASSLKRGVYNEQFF | TGTGCCAGCAGTTTGAAGCGGGGGGTTTACAATGAGCAGTTCTTC
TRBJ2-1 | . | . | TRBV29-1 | CSVKLQGPYNEQFF | TGCAGCGTCAAGCTTCAGGGACCCTACAATGAGCAGTTCTTC
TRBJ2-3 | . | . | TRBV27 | CASSPPEGTDTQYF | TGTGCCAGCAGTCCCCCAGAGGGCACAGATACGCAGTATTTT
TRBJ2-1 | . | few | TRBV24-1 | CATSDRGAREQFF | TGTGCCACCAGTGACCGCGGAGCCCGGGAGCAGTTCTTC
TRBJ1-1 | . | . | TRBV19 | CVSSIGQSRTEAFF | TGTGTCAGTAGTATAGGACAGTCGCGCACTGAAGCTTTCTTT
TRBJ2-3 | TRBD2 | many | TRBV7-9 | CASSALAGGPRSTDTQYF | TGTGCCAGCAGCGCCCTAGCGGGGGGACCTAGAAGCACAGATACGCAGTATTTT
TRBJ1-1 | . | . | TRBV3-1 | CASSQDAGRDTEAFF | TGTGCCAGCAGCCAAGACGCAGGGCGAGACACTGAAGCTTTCTTT
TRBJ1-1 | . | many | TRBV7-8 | CASSLVFGGTTEAFF | TGTGCCAGCAGCTTAGTCTTCGGAGGAACCACTGAAGCTTTCTTT
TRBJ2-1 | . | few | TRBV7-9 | CGGSYNEQFF | TGTGGCGGTTCCTACAATGAGCAGTTCTTC
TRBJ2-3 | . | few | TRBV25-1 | CASSEVTVTSTDTQYF | TGTGCCAGCAGTGAAGTGACTGTAACTAGCACAGATACGCAGTATTTT
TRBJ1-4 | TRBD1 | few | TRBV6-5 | CASRLGQFNEKLFF | TGTGCCAGCCGCCTGGGACAGTTTAATGAAAAACTGTTTTTT
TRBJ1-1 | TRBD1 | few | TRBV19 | CASRQGGFSNTEAFF | TGTGCCAGTAGACAGGGGGGATTCTCGAACACTGAAGCTTTCTTT
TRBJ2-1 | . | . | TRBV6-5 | CASSYSLVLDEQFF | TGTGCCAGCAGTTATTCCTTAGTTTTGGATGAGCAGTTCTTC
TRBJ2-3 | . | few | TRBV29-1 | CSHKADTQYF | TGCAGTCACAAAGCGGATACGCAGTATTTT
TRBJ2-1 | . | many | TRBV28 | CASSLVWTYNEQFF | TGTGCCAGCAGTCTGGTATGGACTTACAATGAGCAGTTCTTC
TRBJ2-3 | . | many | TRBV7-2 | CASSLAGHNTDTQYF | TGTGCCAGCAGCTTAGCAGGGCATAACACAGATACGCAGTATTTT
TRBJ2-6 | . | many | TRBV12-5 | CASGLAGSSGANVLTF | TGTGCTAGTGGTTTGGCAGGGAGCTCTGGGGCCAACGTCCTGACTTTC
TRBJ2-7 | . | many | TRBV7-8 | CASSQSRGLGYEQYF | TGTGCCAGCAGCCAGTCGCGTGGGTTGGGTTACGAGCAGTACTTC